These 18 T cell receptor beta chains were sequenced from one sample in a study of blood T cells in healthy people across ages. Then a second PCR, running roughly 6 to 11 cycles, was carried out with a sample-barcoded 5' primer and a J-beta primer mix. TCRdb ran MiXCR on the 5' RACE reads and lists one entry per CDR3 protein. The sample has roughly 800,000 distinct CDR3 sequences, approximately 35% seen once; the top ten hold approximately 13%. What was sequenced was blood. The source of these receptors is a young man in good health.

The count of this clonotype is one. The genes are TRBV7-9 and TRBJ1-4; the D gene is possibly TRBD1 (5 bases). Deletions cut 9 bases from V and 8 bases from J, with 13 bases between. The CDR3 consists of 12 residues. CDR1 and CDR2 from the germline V gene are SEHNR and FQNEAQ (reference sequence). The CDR3 DNA reads TGTGCCAGTAGGCCCGGGGGGGAAAAACTGTTTTTT. It codes for CASRPGGEKLFF.

The chain has TRBV12-3 or TRBV12-4 and TRBJ2-3; D gene uncertain. Trimming pared 0 bases from V and 4 bases from J, leaving 8 bases between. This CDR3 is built from 14 residues. This chain's CDR3 is CASSLAIKADTQYF. The CDR3, as DNA: TGTGCCAGCAGTTTAGCGATAAAAGCAGATACGCAGTATTTT.

This clonotype was recorded many times. The CDR3 coding sequence is TGTGCCAGCAGTTTGGGACTAGAGGGTGAGCAGTTCTTC. Translation: CASSLGLEGEQFF. This chain links TRBV12-3 or TRBV12-4 with TRBJ2-1; 8 nucleotides match TRBD2. With V trimmed by 3 bases and J by 9 bases, 4 bases remained unmatched. CDR3 length: 13 residues.

This clonotype has more than one count but fewer than ten. The chain uses TRBV4-1 and TRBJ2-3; D possibly corresponds to TRBD2 (5 bases). V was pared by 3 bases and J by 6 bases, with 10 bases between. The germline V gene encodes CDR1 MGHRA and CDR2 YSYEKL. CDR3 length equals 13 residues. The CDR3 DNA follows: TGCGCCAGCAGCCACCCCCGGAGGGATACGCAGTATTTT. The encoded protein is CASSHPRRDTQYF.

CDR3 region: CASSFLTSGTGSTGELFF. CDR3 in DNA: TGTGCCAGCAGCTTCCTAACGTCCGGGACAGGGAGCACCGGGGAGCTGTTTTTT. V gene TRBV7-9 combines with J gene TRBJ2-2; 9 bases fit TRBD1. Germline V gene data show CDR1 as SEHNR and CDR2 as FQNEAQ (reference sequence). V was pared by 3 bases and J by 4 bases, with 12 bases of the junction left unmatched. The CDR3 covers 18 residues.

The chain links TRBV5-1 to TRBJ2-5; TRBD2 agrees at 11 bases. Germline lookup yields CDR1 SGHRS and CDR2 YFSETQ. The CDR3 length is 15 residues. The J segment lost 11 bases and the V segment lost 5 bases, leaving 14 bases of the junction unmatched. The CDR3 region has the DNA TGCGCCAGCAGTTCTAGCGGGGGGCGGTGGGATGAGCAGTACTTC. This encodes CASSSSGGRWDEQYF.

The chain carries TRBV29-1 and TRBJ2-3; D not resolved. This CDR3 comprises 18 residues. The germline CDR1 and CDR2 sequences are SQVTM and ANQGSEA. Trimming pared 4 bases from V and 2 bases from J, leaving 25 bases between. The CDR3 spells CSVVGLVWNSSSTDTQYF. CDR3 in DNA: TGCAGCGTTGTGGGGTTAGTATGGAACTCCTCGTCCACAGATACGCAGTATTTT.

This clonotype was seen more than once but under ten times. V is TRBV30 and J is TRBJ2-7; 7 bases align to TRBD1. The V segment lost 0 bases and the J segment 4 bases; nucleotides outside the gene matches: 6. This CDR3 has 14 residues. Germline V gene data show CDR1 as GTSNPN and CDR2 as SVGIG (reference sequence). For the CDR3, the DNA is TGTGCCTGGAGTGTAACAGGGGTTCAATACGAGCAGTACTTC. It translates to CAWSVTGVQYEQYF.

This chain uses TRBV29-1 with TRBJ1-5; D remains unclear. The germline V and J ends were trimmed by 1 base and 4 bases, with 8 bases remaining between them. The CDR3 has 13 amino acids. The germline V gene has CDR1 SQVTM and CDR2 ANQGSEA. CDR3 bases: TGCAGCGTTGAAGTGGGCGGTAATCAGCCCCAGCATTTT. It specifies CSVEVGGNQPQHF.

This clonotype was counted between two and nine times. The CDR3 here is CSASPTGGQETQYF. As DNA, the CDR3 is TGCAGTGCTAGTCCCACAGGGGGACAAGAGACCCAGTACTTC. This chain links TRBV20-1 with TRBJ2-5, with 8 positions matching TRBD1. Germline assignment: CDR1 DFQATT and CDR2 SNEGSKA (reference sequence). J gave up 2 bases and V 3 bases, and 5 bases lay outside the gene matches. The CDR3 totals 14 residues.

This clonotype was observed a few times. The junction does not match germline at one end; this may be a read error. The rearrangement links TRBV9 to TRBJ2-6; no reliable D call. The CDR3 covers 14 residues. The V gene's germline CDR1 is SGDLS and CDR2 YYNGEE. Here the CDR3 DNA reads TGTGCCGGCAGCGTAGAGGTGGGGGCCAACGTCCTGACTTTC. It is translated as CAGSVEVGANVLTF. The full variable domain, completed using reference TRBV9 and TRBJ2-6, is DSGVTQTPKHLITATGQRVTLRCSPRSGDLSVYWYQQSLDQGLQFLIQYYNGEERAKGNILERFSAQQFPDLHSELNLSSLELGDSALYFCAGSVEVGANVLTFGAGSRLTVL.

This clonotype was picked up many times. This chain joins TRBV30 and TRBJ1-1, with D hard to call. Trimming took off 3 bases at V and 1 base at J, with 9 bases between the two ends. The CDR3 extends over 13 amino acids. Germline-derived CDR1 and CDR2 are GTSNPN and SVGIG (reference sequence). CDR3 residues: CAWSQRENTEAFF. The CDR3 bases are TGTGCCTGGAGCCAAAGGGAGAACACTGAAGCTTTCTTT.

The chain employs TRBV4-1 and TRBJ1-4; 7 bases are shared with TRBD1. The germline CDR1 and CDR2 sequences are MGHRA and YSYEKL. The CDR3 length is 17 residues. V lost 5 bases and J lost 4; bases outside the gene matches: 13. CDR3 coding DNA: TGCGCCAGCAGCACTCATGGACAGGTTGCTCGTAATGAAAAACTGTTTTTT. It is translated as CASSTHGQVARNEKLFF.

The rearrangement links TRBV2 to TRBJ2-1; 13 bases match TRBD2. V was clipped by 5 bases and J by 6 bases; unmatched bases: 7. This CDR3 comprises 16 residues. Germline CDR1 is SNHLY and CDR2 is FYNNEI. The DNA of the CDR3 is TGTGCCAGCAGTAAAGGGACTAGCGGGGATCGCAATGAGCAGTTCTTC. Protein product: CASSKGTSGDRNEQFF.

V gene TRBV28 combines with J gene TRBJ2-3, with a tentative D call TRBD2 (5 bases). CDR3 length: 14 amino acids. Trimming cost V 7 bases and J 1 base, with 12 bases left between them. Germline V gene data show CDR1 as MDHEN and CDR2 as SYDVKM. For the CDR3, the DNA is TGTGCCAGCAAGGTCGGGGAAGGCACAGATACGCAGTATTTT. This sequence encodes CASKVGEGTDTQYF.

On this clonotype: At one end the junction does not follow the germline gene, possibly because of a read error. This sequence joins TRBV5-1 and TRBJ2-5; D remains ambiguous. CDR3 size: 15 residues. From germline, CDR1 is SGHRS and CDR2 YFSETQ. The CDR3: CASSLAGRFSETRYF. The CDR3 DNA reads as TGCGCCAGCAGCTTGGCTGGGCGGTTTTCAGAGACCCGGTACTTC.

This sequence joins TRBV6-5 and TRBJ2-1; TRBD1 agrees at 8 bases. CDR1 is MNHEY, CDR2 SVGAGI, per germline. The CDR3 extends over 12 amino acids. The V segment lost 5 bases and the J segment 6 bases; nucleotides outside the gene matches: 0. CDR3 sequence: CASSTGGNEQFF. Written as DNA, the CDR3 is TGTGCCAGCAGTACAGGGGGCAATGAGCAGTTCTTC.

Details on this clonotype: An end of the junction does not agree with germline; a read error may underlie this. The J gene is TRBJ1-5, the V gene TRBV7-2; D is perhaps TRBD1 (5 bases). Per the germline V gene, CDR1 is SGHTA and CDR2 is FQGNSA. The CDR3 length is 14 residues. The CDR3, as DNA: TGTGCCAGCAGCCCCAGGGTTTTGAATCAGCCCCGGCATTTT. It yields the protein CASSPRVLNQPRHF. The full variable domain, completed using reference TRBV7-2 and TRBJ1-5, is GAGVSQSPSNKVTEKGKDVELRCDPISGHTALYWYRQSLGQGLEFLIYFQGNSAPDKSGLPSDRFSAERTGGSVSTLTIQRTQQEDSAVYLCASSPRVLNQPRHFGDGTRLSIL.